This entry lists 8 T cell receptor beta chains sequenced from one sample in a study of T-cell reconstitution after alpha-beta-depleted transplantation in children. Using unique molecular identifiers, the investigators prepared the TCRbeta library. TCRdb fed the PCR reads into MiXCR, producing one record per CDR3 protein. The table records fewer than 250,000 distinct CDR3 sequences, 6.5% to 10% of them present only once. The sample was PBMCs, mostly from graft donor cells, taken 180 days after TCRalphabeta/CD19-depleted stem cell transplant. These receptor sequences come from a male patient under 18 who had a stem cell transplant for acute lymphoblastic leukemia, so the T cells may come from the graft donor.

In its sample, this clonotype was seen many times. The chain couples TRBV5-1 to TRBJ2-7; 7 positions agree with TRBD1. Germline V CDR1 and CDR2: SGHRS, YFSETQ. This CDR3 comprises 15 residues. With V trimmed by 2 bases and J by 7 bases, 12 bases remained unmatched. DNA of the CDR3: TGCGCCAGCAGCTTTGGTAGAACAGGGGCGGATGAGCAGTACTTC. It encodes CASSFGRTGADEQYF. The variable domain in full, completed from reference TRBV5-1 and TRBJ2-7, reads KAGVTQTPRYLIKTRGQQVTLSCSPISGHRSVSWYQQTPGQGLQFLFEYFSETQRNKGNFPGRFSGRQFSNSRSEMNVSTLELGDSALYLCASSFGRTGADEQYFGPGTRLTVT.

This clonotype was counted many times. One end of the junction varies from germline; a read error may be responsible. The V gene is TRBV5-5, the J gene TRBJ2-7, with 11 bases fitting TRBD1. Germline V gives CDR1 SGHKS, CDR2 YYEKEE (reference sequence). There are 14 residues in the CDR3. As DNA, the CDR3 is TGTGCCAGCAGGTTGGACAGGGGGCTTGACGAGCAGTACTTC. Residues: CASRLDRGLDEQYF.

Concerning this clonotype itself: This may be a read error: a much more frequent sequence differs by one nucleotide. Since the CDR3 does not end with the conserved phenylalanine or tryptophan, this likely comes from a read error. This chain connects TRBV3-1 to TRBJ1-2, with 9 nucleotides matching TRBD1. There are 14 residues in the CDR3. V was clipped by 4 bases and J by 4 bases; unmatched bases: 4. CDR1 and CDR2 (germline): LGHDT, YNNKEL (reference sequence). DNA of the CDR3: TGTGCCAGCAGCCCCGGGGACAGGGCCTATGGCTACACCTCC. This encodes CASSPGDRAYGYTS.

This clonotype was seen ten or more times. The chain uses TRBV28 and TRBJ2-1, with 10 positions matching TRBD2. This CDR3 is built from 15 residues. V lost 7 bases, J lost 7 bases, and 10 bases stayed unmatched. Germline CDR1 MDHEN, CDR2 SYDVKM. CDR3 DNA: TGTGCCAGCACCGTAAGCGGGAGGGCGGGGAATGAGCAGTTCTTC. Protein sequence: CASTVSGRAGNEQFF.

This clonotype was detected ten times or more. The rearrangement links TRBV29-1 to TRBJ2-7, with 9 positions matching TRBD1. The CDR3 sequence is 12 residues long. Germline V gene sequence: CDR1 SQVTM, CDR2 ANQGSEA. Unmatched junction bases numbered 5, after V lost 5 bases and J lost 6 bases. The CDR3 nucleotides read TGCAGCGTTTCCGGGACAGGGCCCGAGCAGTACTTC. It codes for CSVSGTGPEQYF.

This clonotype was counted many times. The genes are TRBV19 and TRBJ1-3; D remains unclear. The CDR3 runs to 15 residues. The germline V gene encodes CDR1 LNHDA and CDR2 SQIVND (reference sequence). V lost 6 bases and J 7 bases, leaving 19 bases between the germline ends. The CDR3 nucleotides are TGTGCCAGTAGCCCGACGGGATACCTGCGGAACACCATATATTTT. It yields the protein CASSPTGYLRNTIYF. Variable domain in full (rest from reference TRBV19 and TRBJ1-3): DGGITQSPKYLFRKEGQNVTLSCEQNLNHDAMYWYRQDPGQGLRLIYYSQIVNDFQKGDIAEGYSVSREKKESFPLTVTSAQKNPTAFYLCASSPTGYLRNTIYFGEGSWLTVV.

This clonotype was counted at least ten times. The CDR3 is CASSSVLASSYNEQFF. CDR3 coding DNA: TGTGCCAGCAGCTCAGTACTAGCCAGCTCCTACAATGAGCAGTTCTTC. This chain uses TRBV7-2 with TRBJ2-1; perhaps TRBD2 as D (6 bases). This CDR3 is built from 16 residues. Germline-derived CDR1 and CDR2 are SGHTA and FQGNSA. V was shortened by 4 bases and J by 0 bases, with 13 bases between the two germline ends.

This clonotype was counted many times. The rearrangement links TRBV6-5 to TRBJ2-1; TRBD1 matches at 7 bases. CDR3 length equals 16 residues. The J segment lost 0 bases and the V segment lost 2 bases, leaving 4 bases of the junction unmatched. CDR1 MNHEY and CDR2 SVGAGI come from the germline V gene. The CDR3 coding sequence is TGTGCCAGCAGTTACAGACAGGGCAGCTCCTACAATGAGCAGTTCTTC. Protein: CASSYRQGSSYNEQFF.